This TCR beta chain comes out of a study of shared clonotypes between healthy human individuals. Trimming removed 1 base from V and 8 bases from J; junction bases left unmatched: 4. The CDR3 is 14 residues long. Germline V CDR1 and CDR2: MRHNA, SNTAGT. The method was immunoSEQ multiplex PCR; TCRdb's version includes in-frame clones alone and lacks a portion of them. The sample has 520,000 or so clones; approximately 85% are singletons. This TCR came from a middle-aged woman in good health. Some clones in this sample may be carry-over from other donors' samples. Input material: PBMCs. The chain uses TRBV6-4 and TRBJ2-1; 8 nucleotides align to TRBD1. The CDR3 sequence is CASSDLGTGDEQFF. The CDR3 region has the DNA TGTGCCAGCAGTGACTTGGGGACAGGAGATGAGCAGTTCTTC.